These 21 T cell receptor beta chains were sequenced from one sample in a study of blood T cell repertoires in COVID-19. The table came from immunoSEQ multiplex PCR; TCRdb's copy has only in-frame clones and leaves some out. This table holds about 74,000 clones, over 75% found once. The source material was peripheral blood. The receptors originated from a woman aged 80 or over with active or convalescent COVID-19.

This clone was seen only once. The chain uses TRBV5-1 and TRBJ1-1; 10 nucleotides align to TRBD1. The ends lost 3 bases at V and 1 base at J; junction bases unmatched: 3. The CDR3 length is 15 residues. Germline V CDR1 and CDR2: SGHRS, YFSETQ. CDR3 DNA sequence: TGCGCCAGCAGCTCAAGGACAGGGGGGAACACTGAAGCTTTCTTT. Its translation: CASSSRTGGNTEAFF.

This chain connects TRBV6-2 or TRBV6-3 to TRBJ2-7; D may be TRBD1 (5 bases). This CDR3 comprises 14 residues. V was clipped by 2 bases and J by 4 bases, with 12 bases between them. Germline values: CDR1 MNHEY, CDR2 SVGEGT. The CDR3 DNA is TGTGCCAGCAGTTACCTAGGGGAAGGATACGAGCAGTACTTC. Protein: CASSYLGEGYEQYF.

The chain is built from TRBV30 and TRBJ1-6; D is perhaps TRBD1 (6 bases). Germline V gene lookup returns CDR1 GTSNPN and CDR2 SVGIG (reference sequence). Trimming cost V 0 bases and J 0 bases, with 9 bases left between them. CDR3 length: 16 amino acids. In DNA, the CDR3 is TGTGCCTGGAGTGTACAGGGTGCCTCCTATAATTCACCCCTCCACTTT. The encoded protein is CAWSVQGASYNSPLHF. Filled out from reference TRBV30 and TRBJ1-6, the complete variable domain reads SQTIHQWPATLVQPVGSPLSLECTVEGTSNPNLYWYRQAAGRGLQLLFYSVGIGQISSEVPQNLSASRPQDRQFILSSKKLLLSDSGFYLCAWSVQGASYNSPLHFGNGTRLTVT.

This chain links TRBV10-3 with TRBJ1-2; D is uncertain. Germline V gives CDR1 ENHRY, CDR2 SYGVKD. The CDR3 is 11 residues long. With 10 bases removed from V and 8 bases from J, the gap between germline ends came to 14 bases. The CDR3 DNA reads TGTGCCACCAAACAAATTTACGGCTACACCTTC. It is translated as CATKQIYGYTF.

This clone has only one observation. This sequence joins TRBV7-2 and TRBJ1-5; D is unclear. Looked up from germline, CDR1 is SGHTA and CDR2 is FQGNSA. The CDR3 spans 14 residues. The V and J ends lost 1 base and 6 bases respectively, with 10 bases between them. Written as DNA, the CDR3 is TGTGCCAGCAGCTTAGACCCGGAGGTTCAGCCCCAGCATTTT. Its protein is CASSLDPEVQPQHF.

The V and J genes are TRBV5-1 and TRBJ2-5, with 7 bases fitting TRBD2. From germline, CDR1 is SGHRS and CDR2 YFSETQ. V lost 0 bases and J lost 2; bases outside the gene matches: 7. The CDR3 sequence is 16 residues long. The CDR3 is CASSLASMGGQETQYF. The DNA for the CDR3 is TGCGCCAGCAGCTTGGCCTCTATGGGGGGGCAAGAGACCCAGTACTTC.

The rearrangement links TRBV19 to TRBJ1-2; 7 bases are shared with TRBD1. This CDR3 is 15 amino acids long. V dropped 2 bases and J dropped 8; count of bases not matched to a gene: 11. Germline CDR1 reads LNHDA; CDR2 reads SQIVND (reference sequence). CDR3 sequence: CASSIMSTGADGYTF. The CDR3 coding sequence is TGTGCCAGTAGTATAATGTCAACAGGGGCGGACGGCTACACCTTC.

V is TRBV21-1 and J is TRBJ2-3; TRBD1, the table's D call, lacks a check against the DNA. TRBV21-1 is annotated as a pseudogene. This CDR3 comprises 18 residues. CDR3 sequence: CASSPPGTGGMEADTQYF. CDR3 sequence (DNA): TGTGCCAGCTCCCCTCCTGGGACAGGGGGCATGGAAGCAGATACGCAGTATTTT.

This chain's CDR3 is CASSLKQGATDTQYF. CDR3 in DNA: TGTGCCAGCAGTCTTAAACAGGGGGCGACAGATACGCAGTATTTT. The chain carries TRBV7-9 and TRBJ2-3; 9 nucleotides match TRBD1. Germline V gene data show CDR1 as SEHNR and CDR2 as FQNEAQ (reference sequence). V was clipped by 6 bases and J by 3 bases; unmatched bases: 7. This CDR3 contains 15 residues.

The genes are TRBV11-1 and TRBJ2-1; tentatively, D is TRBD2 (6 bases). The CDR3 extends over 15 amino acids. Germline CDR1 reads SGHAT; CDR2 reads FQDESV (reference sequence). Trimming pared 4 bases from V and 10 bases from J, leaving 20 bases between. The CDR3 DNA reads TGTGCCAGCAGCTCCCGGGACTCGCGTTGGACAGAGCAGTTCTTC. It codes for CASSSRDSRWTEQFF.

The CDR3 spells CASGGEKLFF. The CDR3 bases are TGTGCCAGCGGGGGGGAAAAACTGTTTTTT. This sequence joins TRBV6-5 and TRBJ1-4, with a weak D call TRBD1 (5 bases). The CDR3 is 10 amino acids. CDR1 and CDR2 from the germline V gene are MNHEY and SVGAGI. V was shortened by 8 bases and J by 8 bases, with 6 bases between the two germline ends.

The V call is TRBV10-3, the J call TRBJ1-1, with TRBD1 matching 9 bases. The CDR3 is 14 amino acids. CDR1 is ENHRY, CDR2 SYGVKD, per germline. V trimming: 8 bases; J trimming: 1 base; junction bases outside the gene matches: 5. CDR3 DNA sequence: TGTGCCATCCGACAGGGGGTGACGAACACTGAAGCTTTCTTT. This gives the protein CAIRQGVTNTEAFF.

V is TRBV3-1 (or the pseudogene TRBV3-2) and J is TRBJ2-4; weak D call: TRBD1 (6 bases). The CDR3 loop spans 13 amino acids. From germline, CDR1 is LGHDT and CDR2 YNNKEL (reference sequence). The ends were cut back, 5 bases at V and 4 bases at J, with 9 bases in the middle. CDR3 DNA: TGTGCCAGCAGCTCAGACAGGAAAAACATTCAGTACTTC. Translating it yields CASSSDRKNIQYF.

The J gene is TRBJ2-2, the V gene TRBV30; 13 positions match TRBD2. Looked up from germline, CDR1 is GTSNPN and CDR2 is SVGIG (reference sequence). The trim removed 2 bases at V and 7 bases at J, leaving 4 bases unmatched. The CDR3 extends over 15 amino acids. CDR3 sequence (DNA): TGTGCCTGGAGTACTAGCGGGGGGGCCGGCGGGGAGCTGTTTTTT. Encoded protein: CAWSTSGGAGGELFF.

This clone was recorded once. V gene TRBV28 combines with J gene TRBJ1-6, with D tentatively TRBD1 (6 bases). Trimming removed 4 bases at V and 5 bases at J, with 18 bases between. The CDR3 is 17 amino acids. Germline CDR1 MDHEN, CDR2 SYDVKM. The CDR3 spells CASSSSRTEGDNSPLHF. The CDR3 DNA is TGTGCCAGCAGTTCTTCCCGGACAGAGGGGGATAATTCACCCCTCCACTTT.

Note on this clone: Sequence at one end of the junction differs from germline and may be a read error. V gene TRBV29-1 combines with J gene TRBJ2-7, with TRBD1 identical over 7 bases. The CDR3 length is 14 residues. Germline assignment: CDR1 SQVTM and CDR2 ANQGSEA. In nucleotides, the CDR3 is TGCAGCGTTGAAGACCTGGACAGGCCCGGTACGAGAGGTTTC. This translates into CSVEDLDRPGTRGF.

The chain carries TRBV30 and TRBJ2-7; 7 bases line up with TRBD1. The germline V gene encodes CDR1 GTSNPN and CDR2 SVGIG (reference sequence). The CDR3 extends over 11 amino acids. V dropped 5 bases and J dropped 4; count of bases not matched to a gene: 2. CDR3 sequence (DNA): TGTGCCTGGTTGACAGGGTACGAGCAGTACTTC. It yields the protein CAWLTGYEQYF.

This chain connects TRBV30 to TRBJ1-1; D is unclear. Trimming took 7 bases from V and 0 from J, leaving 9 bases between them. Germline loops: CDR1 GTSNPN, CDR2 SVGIG (reference sequence). The CDR3 loop spans 12 amino acids. CDR3 in DNA: TGTGCCTCCTCCGAGATGAACACTGAAGCTTTCTTT. It translates to CASSEMNTEAFF.

The chain combines TRBV4-2 with TRBJ2-1; D gene uncertain. Germline lookup yields CDR1 LGHNA and CDR2 YNFKEQ. V lost 0 bases and J 10 bases, leaving 7 bases between the germline ends. CDR3 length: 12 residues. Here the CDR3 reads CASSQDRSEQFF. In DNA form, the CDR3 reads TGTGCCAGCAGCCAAGATCGGTCCGAGCAGTTCTTC.

The chain joins TRBV5-1 to TRBJ1-1, with TRBD1 matching 8 bases. J gave up 9 bases and V 4 bases, and 14 bases lay outside the gene matches. The germline V gene encodes CDR1 SGHRS and CDR2 YFSETQ. The CDR3 extends over 15 amino acids. The CDR3 bases are TGCGCCAGCAGCAAACTCCCCGGACAGGGTGATCAAGCTTTCTTT. Its translation is CASSKLPGQGDQAFF. The complete variable domain, with remaining parts taken from reference TRBV5-1 and TRBJ1-1, reads KAGVTQTPRYLIKTRGQQVTLSCSPISGHRSVSWYQQTPGQGLQFLFEYFSETQRNKGNFPGRFSGRQFSNSRSEMNVSTLELGDSALYLCASSKLPGQGDQAFFGQGTRLTVV.

The CDR3 DNA follows: TGCGCCAGCCGGCTAGCGGGGGGGCCCTACGAGCAGTACTTC. As protein: CASRLAGGPYEQYF. The J gene is TRBJ2-7, the V gene TRBV10-2; 12 nucleotides align to TRBD2. V dropped 8 bases and J dropped 2; count of bases not matched to a gene: 4. CDR1 and CDR2 from the germline V gene are WSHSY and SAAADI. The CDR3 has 14 amino acids.